This entry lists 3 T cell receptor beta chains sequenced from one sample in a study of CD8 T cells in ankylosing spondylitis. Study findings and constraints: About 8 highly homologous variants made up a TCR beta motif, and this motif appeared characteristic of ankylosing spondylitis blood.

The antigens for these receptors are not known. TCRdb reprocessed the 5' RACE reads via MiXCR and lists one record per CDR3 protein. The sample lists about 500,000 distinct CDR3 sequences, 9.5% to 15% occurring once. The specimen sequenced was blood, either unsorted or a sorted T cell fraction (not recorded which). These receptors were taken from a male donor with ankylosing spondylitis.

In nucleotides, the CDR3 is TGTGCCAGCAGCTTAGATGAGATGTCAACTTCTAATGAAAAACTGTTTTTT. Its protein product is CASSLDEMSTSNEKLFF. The chain combines TRBV11-2 with TRBJ1-4, with unresolved D. The CDR3 sequence is 17 residues long. Germline V gene data show CDR1 as SGHAT and CDR2 as FQNNGV. Trimming removed 0 bases from V and 3 bases from J, with 14 bases in between.

The table lists this clonotype with many counts. The chain couples TRBV12-3 or TRBV12-4 to TRBJ2-6, with D hard to call. This CDR3 comprises 13 residues. V was cut by 9 bases and J by 0 bases, with 6 bases left in between. The CDR3 sequence: CASDDSGANVLTF. DNA for the CDR3: TGTGCCAGTGATGACTCTGGGGCCAACGTCCTGACTTTC.

The J gene is TRBJ2-3, the V gene TRBV7-9; D is undetermined. CDR1 and CDR2 (germline): SEHNR, FQNEAQ (reference sequence). The CDR3 runs 15 residues. The V end was cut by 1 base, the J end by 0 bases, with 8 bases between. The CDR3 coding sequence is TGTGCCAGCAGCTTAGACCGAACCAGCACAGATACGCAGTATTTT. Protein product: CASSLDRTSTDTQYF.